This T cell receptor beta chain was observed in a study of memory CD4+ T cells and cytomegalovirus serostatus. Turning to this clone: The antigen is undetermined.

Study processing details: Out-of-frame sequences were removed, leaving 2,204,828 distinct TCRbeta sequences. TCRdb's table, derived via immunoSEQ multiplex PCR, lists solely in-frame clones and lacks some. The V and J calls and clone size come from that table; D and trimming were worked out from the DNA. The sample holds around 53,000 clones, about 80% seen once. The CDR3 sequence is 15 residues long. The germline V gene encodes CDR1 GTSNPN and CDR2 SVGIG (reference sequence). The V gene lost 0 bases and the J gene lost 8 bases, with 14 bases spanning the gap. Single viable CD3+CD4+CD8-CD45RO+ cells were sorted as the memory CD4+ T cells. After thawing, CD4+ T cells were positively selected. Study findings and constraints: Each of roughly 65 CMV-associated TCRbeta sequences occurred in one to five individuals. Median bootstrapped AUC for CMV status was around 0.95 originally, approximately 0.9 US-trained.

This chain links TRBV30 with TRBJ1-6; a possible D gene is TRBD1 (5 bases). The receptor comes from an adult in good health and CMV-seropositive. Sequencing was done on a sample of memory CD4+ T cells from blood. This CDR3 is CAWSVGRGGYSPLHF. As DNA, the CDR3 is TGTGCCTGGAGTGTTGGGAGGGGTGGTTATTCACCCCTCCACTTT.